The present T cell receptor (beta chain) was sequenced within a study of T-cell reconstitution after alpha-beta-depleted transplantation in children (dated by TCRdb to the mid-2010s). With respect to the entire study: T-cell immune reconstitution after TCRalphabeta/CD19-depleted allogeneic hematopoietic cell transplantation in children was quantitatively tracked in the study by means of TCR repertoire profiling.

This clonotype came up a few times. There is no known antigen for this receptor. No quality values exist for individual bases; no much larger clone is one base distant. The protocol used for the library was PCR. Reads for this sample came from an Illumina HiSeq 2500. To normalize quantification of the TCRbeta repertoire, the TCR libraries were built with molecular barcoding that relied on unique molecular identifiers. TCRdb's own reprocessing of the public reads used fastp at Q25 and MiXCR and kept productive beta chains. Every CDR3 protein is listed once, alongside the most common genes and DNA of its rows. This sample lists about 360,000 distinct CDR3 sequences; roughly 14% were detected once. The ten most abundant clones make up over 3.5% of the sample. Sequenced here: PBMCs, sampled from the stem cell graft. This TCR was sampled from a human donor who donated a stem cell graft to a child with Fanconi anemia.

The CDR3 amino acid sequence is: CASSYLGGSTDTQYF. The nucleotide sequence reads TGTGCCAGCAGTTACCTGGGGGGTAGCACAGATACGCAGTATTTT. The sequence is built from TRBV6-5 and TRBJ2-3, and perhaps TRBD2 as D gene, on 6 matching bases. The junction carries 9 bases between V and J, which are trimmed by 2 bases and 0 bases respectively. Taken from the germline V gene, the CDR1 and CDR2 loops are MNHEY and SVGAGI. The CDR3 goes from the cysteine to the phenylalanine over 15 residues. Just CDR3 DNA is preserved here, 45 bases in frame from base 1.